This T cell receptor beta chain was observed in a study of Ad26.COV2.S vaccination and SARS-CoV-2 variants. About the study: Participants got Ad26.COV2.S intramuscularly, once or twice 56 days apart.

The treatment: 19 received Ad26.COV2.S at low or high dose, single or two shots; about five received placebo; per-sample allocation not given. At day 63 after the first vaccine or placebo injection, samples were drawn. In Boston, an adult donor aged 18-55 years took part. Spike of the Wuhan-strain SARS-CoV-2 was expressed by an Ad26 vector, which formed the vaccine. With regard to this clone: Its cognate antigen is unknown.

Some clones are missing from TCRdb's copy, which holds only in-frame ones; the method was immunoSEQ multiplex PCR. Counted here are around 270,000 clones, 70% to 90% occurring once; the ten biggest clones make up about 2.7%. Findings and caveats of the study: Vaccinated individuals (as opposed to placebo recipients) had higher spike-specific TCR breadth.

V lost 4 bases and J 8 bases, leaving 12 bases between the germline ends. Germline CDR1 is SGDLS and CDR2 is YYNGEE. The length of the CDR3 is 12 residues. The V call is TRBV9, the J call TRBJ1-2, with D maybe TRBD1 (5 bases). The sequence was obtained from a person aged 18-60 years who received the Ad26.COV2.S COVID-19 vaccine or a placebo. The source material was peripheral blood, sampled in a trial of Ad26.COV2.S vaccine versus placebo. The CDR3 bases are TGTGCCAGCAGCAATCCGGGACGCGGCTACACCTTC. This sequence encodes CASSNPGRGYTF.